This T cell receptor beta chain was found in a study of blood T cell repertoires in COVID-19. Losses at the gene ends were 6 bases for V and 8 bases for J; bases not matched to a gene: 5. Germline CDR1 is MDHEN and CDR2 is SYDVKM. The CDR3 is 14 residues long. Libraries were prepared by immunoSEQ multiplex PCR; TCRdb keeps only in-frame clonotypes and omits some of them. The sample includes some 390,000 clones, 85% to 90% of them seen just once. Cohort 3 donors counted as recovered after two negative PCRs, clearance, or resolved symptoms. In its sample, this clone was seen a few times. This chain joins TRBV28 and TRBJ1-4, with 11 bases fitting TRBD1. The TCR originated in a man under 40 who had recovered from COVID-19. Sequenced: PBMCs or T cells enriched from blood (not recorded which). The CDR3 spells CASRMGQGVEKLFF. DNA of the CDR3: TGTGCCAGCAGAATGGGACAGGGGGTAGAAAAACTGTTTTTT. Based on the CDR3 plus reference TRBV28 and TRBJ1-4, the full variable domain is DVKVTQSSRYLVKRTGEKVFLECVQDMDHENMFWYRQDPGLGLRLIYFSYDVKMKEKGDIPEGYSVSREKKERFSLILESASTNQTSMYLCASRMGQGVEKLFFGSGTQLSVL.